These 22 T cell receptor beta chains were sequenced from one sample in a study of T cell clones after liver transplantation (dated by TCRdb to the late 2010s). Libraries were built with the immunoSEQ multiplex PCR assay. TCRdb holds this immuneACCESS table with in-frame rearrangements only. Some clones are missing; in checked studies, unresolved V genes explain under half, and the rest has no known cause. The sample records around 75,000 clones, around 84% of which are singletons. The top ten clonotypes cover 2.1% of the sample. The starting material was CD4+ T cells from blood, obtained 48 months after liver transplant. These receptors all come from a human patient who received a liver transplant. Some T cells may be donor cells from the graft after a transplant.

CDR3 region: CASSRWGPGSGNTIYF. In DNA, the CDR3 is TGTGCCAGCAGCCGTTGGGGACCGGGCTCTGGAAACACCATATATTTT. The chain recombines TRBV2 with TRBJ1-3; D might be TRBD1 (5 bases). The CDR3 contains 16 residues. Deletions cut 6 bases from V and 0 bases from J, with 15 bases between. Germline loops: CDR1 SNHLY, CDR2 FYNNEI.

Of note for this clone: The same CDR3 arises from other DNA sequences in this sample as well. The CDR3, as DNA: TGTGCCAGCAGCCCGGGACTAGCGGGAACCACAGATACGCAGTATTTT. It specifies CASSPGLAGTTDTQYF. The chain is built from TRBV7-6 and TRBJ2-3; TRBD2 matches at 13 bases. The trim removed 5 bases at V and 2 bases at J, leaving 4 bases unmatched. Germline-derived CDR1 and CDR2 are SGHVS and FNYEAQ. The CDR3 runs to 16 residues. The full variable domain, rest sourced from reference TRBV7-6 and TRBJ2-3, is GAGVSQSPRYKVTKRGQDVALRCDPISGHVSLYWYRQALGQGPEFLTYFNYEAQQDKSGLPNDRFSAERPEGSISTLTIQRTEQRDSAMYRCASSPGLAGTTDTQYFGPGTRLTVL.

J is TRBJ1-3 and V is TRBV10-3; 9 nucleotides agree with TRBD1. Trimming at V came to 3 bases and at J to 4 bases, leaving 4 bases not matched to a gene. Germline loops: CDR1 ENHRY, CDR2 SYGVKD. The CDR3 runs 15 residues. In DNA form, the CDR3 reads TGTGCCATCAGTGAATGGGGACAGGGAGGAAACACCATATATTTT. Protein: CAISEWGQGGNTIYF.

This sequence joins TRBV11-3 and TRBJ2-1; D could derive from TRBD1 or TRBD2 (5 bases each). Germline V gives CDR1 SGHNT, CDR2 YENEEA. The V gene lost 3 bases and the J gene lost 2 bases, with 8 bases spanning the gap. This CDR3 has 14 residues. The CDR3 loop is CASSLGDPYNEQFF. The CDR3 nucleotides read TGTGCCAGCAGCTTGGGGGACCCCTACAATGAGCAGTTCTTC.

The rearrangement links TRBV11-2 to TRBJ1-4; the D is unclear. V was trimmed by 4 bases and J by 8 bases, leaving 5 bases between them. The germline V gene encodes CDR1 SGHAT and CDR2 FQNNGV. This CDR3 has 11 amino acids. CDR3 loop: CASSYDEKLFF. As DNA, the CDR3 is TGTGCCAGCAGCTATGACGAAAAACTGTTTTTT.

The CDR3 DNA reads TGTGCCTCCCGCCTTATGCGAGGGCTCGAGGAGACCCAGTACTTC. Protein product: CASRLMRGLEETQYF. This rearrangement joins TRBV30 to TRBJ2-5; TRBD2 might be the D (5 bases). The CDR3 has 15 amino acids. Trimming took 7 bases from V and 5 from J, leaving 23 bases between them. The germline gives CDR1 GTSNPN, CDR2 SVGIG (reference sequence). The complete variable domain, with remaining parts taken from reference TRBV30 and TRBJ2-5, reads SQTIHQWPATLVQPVGSPLSLECTVEGTSNPNLYWYRQAAGRGLQLLFYSVGIGQISSEVPQNLSASRPQDRQFILSSKKLLLSDSGFYLCASRLMRGLEETQYFGPGTRLLVL.

The J gene is TRBJ2-3, the V gene TRBV7-2; TRBD2 matches at 11 bases. Trimming cost V 5 bases and J 4 bases; bases outside gene matches: 2. The CDR3 is 14 amino acids. The germline V gene has CDR1 SGHTA and CDR2 FQGNSA. The CDR3 sequence: CASSKGLAADTQYF. The CDR3 DNA reads TGTGCCAGCAGCAAGGGACTAGCGGCAGATACGCAGTATTTT.

This rearrangement joins TRBV7-2 to TRBJ2-7; either TRBD1 or TRBD2 may fit D (6 bases each). The CDR3 has 14 residues. Germline values: CDR1 SGHTA, CDR2 FQGNSA. Trimming shortened V by 7 bases and J by 2 bases, and 15 bases separated the two germline ends. DNA of the CDR3: TGTGCCAGCACCCCGGGGGCCCCCGCCTACGAGCAGTACTTC. This gives the protein CASTPGAPAYEQYF.

CDR3 in amino acids: CASSISGTGSYEQFF. The CDR3 DNA is TGTGCCAGTAGTATCTCCGGGACAGGGAGCTATGAGCAGTTCTTC. The chain links TRBV19 to TRBJ2-1, with TRBD1 identical over 9 bases. The V gene end was trimmed by 3 bases and the J gene end by 8 bases; junction bases not matched to a gene: 8. Germline V gene lookup returns CDR1 LNHDA and CDR2 SQIVND (reference sequence). This CDR3 is 15 amino acids long.

The chain carries TRBV11-3 and TRBJ2-1, with 8 nucleotides matching TRBD1. In germline, CDR1 is SGHNT, CDR2 YENEEA. V was clipped by 4 bases and J by 4 bases; unmatched bases: 3. The CDR3 has 14 amino acids. CDR3 sequence (DNA): TGTGCCAGCAGCTCACAGGGGGAGTACAATGAGCAGTTCTTC. Amino acid sequence: CASSSQGEYNEQFF.

This clone was counted a single time. The J gene is TRBJ2-2, the V gene TRBV7-9; perhaps TRBD1 as D (6 bases). Trimming stripped 6 bases from V and 2 bases from J, with 16 bases between. The CDR3 covers 16 residues. The germline V gene encodes CDR1 SEHNR and CDR2 FQNEAQ (reference sequence). The CDR3 is CASRRSRGQNTGELFF. CDR3 DNA: TGTGCCAGCAGACGTAGCCGGGGACAAAACACCGGGGAGCTGTTTTTT.

This clone has more than one count but fewer than ten. The chain carries TRBV21-1 and TRBJ1-2; TRBD1 was called by the table and not checked on the DNA. TRBV21-1 is a pseudogene. The length of the CDR3 is 17 residues. Here the CDR3 reads CASSKPVTGGDPYGYTF. In DNA form, the CDR3 reads TGTGCCAGCAGCAAGCCTGTGACAGGGGGCGATCCCTATGGCTACACCTTC.

The V gene is TRBV5-4, the J gene TRBJ2-4; D uncertain. Germline V gene data show CDR1 as SGHNT and CDR2 as YYREEE (reference sequence). This CDR3 region has 8 residues. The V end lost 9 bases, the J end lost 10 bases, and 5 bases lay between the germline ends. This CDR3 reads CATIIQYF. CDR3 bases: TGTGCCACGATTATTCAGTACTTC.

The rearrangement uses TRBV7-9 and TRBJ2-5; D is unresolved. The CDR3 spans 16 residues. V was pared by 0 bases and J by 2 bases, with 13 bases between. Germline assignment: CDR1 SEHNR and CDR2 FQNEAQ (reference sequence). CDR3 bases: TGTGCCAGCAGCTTAGCGCTCTCAACACGACAAGAGACCCAGTACTTC. It codes for CASSLALSTRQETQYF.

Only one count was recorded for this clone. V and J are TRBV5-1 and TRBJ1-2; 7 bases fit TRBD1. CDR3 length: 15 amino acids. Germline CDR1 and CDR2: SGHRS and YFSETQ. Trimming cost V 2 bases and J 4 bases; bases outside gene matches: 8. CDR3 bases: TGCGCCAGCAGCTTTGGACCTGACAGGGCCTATGGCTACACCTTC. Protein product: CASSFGPDRAYGYTF.

The chain joins TRBV2 to TRBJ2-6; 7 bases are a match to TRBD1. From germline, CDR1 is SNHLY and CDR2 FYNNEI. The CDR3 is 16 residues long. With V trimmed by 3 bases and J by 5 bases, 7 bases remained unmatched. The CDR3 loop reads CASSDQGGAWANVLTF. Here the CDR3 DNA reads TGTGCCAGCAGTGATCAAGGGGGCGCATGGGCCAACGTCCTGACTTTC. Looking up the rest from reference TRBV2 and TRBJ2-6 gives the full variable domain: EPEVTQTPSHQVTQMGQEVILRCVPISNHLYFYWYRQILGQKVEFLVSFYNNEISEKSEIFDDQFSVERPDGSNFTLKIRSTKLEDSAMYFCASSDQGGAWANVLTFGAGSRLTVL.

This chain joins TRBV5-8 and TRBJ2-7; D is unresolved. There are 11 residues in the CDR3. Germline assignment: CDR1 SGHTS and CDR2 YDEGEE. The V and J ends lost 7 bases and 4 bases respectively, with 9 bases between them. CDR3: CASSREYEQYF. The CDR3 DNA is TGTGCCAGCTCTCGTGAGTACGAGCAGTACTTC.

The chain uses TRBV12-5 and TRBJ2-2; the D call may be TRBD1 or TRBD2 (5 bases each). The CDR3 covers 12 residues. Deletions cut 9 bases from V and 6 bases from J, with 11 bases between. Germline V lookup: CDR1 LGHNT, CDR2 FRNRAP. CDR3 bases: TGTGCTAGCACCCTGGGGGCCGGGGAGCTGTTTTTT. Translation: CASTLGAGELFF.

The CDR3 is CASTPGINTGELFF. The CDR3 DNA reads TGTGCCAGCACCCCGGGGATTAACACCGGGGAGCTGTTTTTT. The V and J genes are TRBV2 and TRBJ2-2; a possible D gene is TRBD2 (5 bases). Germline lookup yields CDR1 SNHLY and CDR2 FYNNEI. The ends were cut back, 7 bases at V and 2 bases at J, with 11 bases in the middle. The CDR3 consists of 14 residues.

The rearrangement uses TRBV7-2 and TRBJ1-3, with D uncertain. The CDR3 has 15 residues. Trimming took off 5 bases at V and 0 bases at J, with 11 bases between the two ends. Looked up from germline, CDR1 is SGHTA and CDR2 is FQGNSA. The CDR3 is CASSLDPSSGNTIYF. The CDR3 nucleotides read TGTGCCAGCAGCCTAGACCCAAGCTCTGGAAACACCATATATTTT.

CDR3 sequence: CASTDSGSGSLNEQYF. CDR3 nucleotides: TGTGCCAGCACCGACTCCGGCAGCGGGAGTTTGAACGAGCAGTACTTC. The chain employs TRBV6-6 and TRBJ2-7, with 8 bases identical to TRBD2. CDR3 length: 16 residues. J was trimmed by 5 bases and V by 7 bases; bases with no gene match: 16. Germline V gene data show CDR1 as MNHNY and CDR2 as SVGAGI (reference sequence).

This chain links TRBV6-5 with TRBJ1-5, with TRBD1 matching over 9 bases. The V gene end was trimmed by 6 bases and the J gene end by 5 bases; junction bases not matched to a gene: 5. There are 14 residues in the CDR3. The germline V gene has CDR1 MNHEY and CDR2 SVGAGI. DNA for the CDR3: TGTGCCAGCAGAGACAGGGGGATCGATCAGCCCCAGCATTTT. Encoded protein: CASRDRGIDQPQHF.